This is a list of T cell receptor beta chains from one sample in a study of T cell responses to AZD1222 COVID-19 vaccine. The table came from immunoSEQ multiplex PCR; TCRdb's copy has only in-frame clones and leaves some out. This table holds about 70,000 clones, more than 75% found once. The specimen was peripheral blood, collected 28 days after the second dose of the MenACWY control vaccine. These receptors were collected from an adult who received the MenACWY meningococcal vaccine as a control. CDR3s leave out the opening cysteine and the closing phenylalanine or tryptophan. Fields, in order: V gene, J gene, CDR3 protein.

V gene: TRBV7-6
J gene: TRBJ1-1
CDR3 protein: ASSRTENTEAF

V gene: TRBV4-3
J gene: TRBJ2-3
CDR3 protein: ASSQRGQGVADTQY

V gene: TRBV19
J gene: TRBJ2-2
CDR3 protein: ASSIDAVLSGELF

V gene: TRBV19
J gene: TRBJ1-1
CDR3 protein: ASSWDGGTEAF

V gene: TRBV20-1
J gene: TRBJ1-2
CDR3 protein: SAPRPVGYT

V gene: TRBV7-2
J gene: TRBJ1-5
CDR3 protein: ASSLGGGGQPQH

V gene: TRBV10-3
J gene: TRBJ2-2
CDR3 protein: ALRPGQGTGELF

V gene: TRBV7-8
J gene: TRBJ2-7
CDR3 protein: ASSLVGQGGEQY

V gene: TRBV28
J gene: TRBJ2-7
CDR3 protein: AASQGADEQY

V gene: TRBV5-4
J gene: TRBJ2-5
CDR3 protein: ASSPTGGSQETQY

V gene: TRBV6-5
J gene: TRBJ2-7
CDR3 protein: ASRGDFRDYEQY

V gene: TRBV29-1
J gene: TRBJ1-1
CDR3 protein: SVARQGNTEAF

V gene: TRBV6-1
J gene: TRBJ2-7
CDR3 protein: ASSGAGRGAPSLQY

V gene: TRBV5-6
J gene: TRBJ1-2
CDR3 protein: ASSWGSSNYGYT

V gene: TRBV29-1
J gene: TRBJ2-7
CDR3 protein: SVGTGGAYEQY

V gene: TRBV4-3
J gene: TRBJ1-2
CDR3 protein: ASSPRQGAGGYT

V gene: TRBV4-2
J gene: TRBJ1-2
CDR3 protein: ASSQETVETGRYGYT

V gene: TRBV19
J gene: TRBJ2-1
CDR3 protein: ASRGLAAQYNEQF

V gene: TRBV3-1/TRBV3-2
J gene: TRBJ2-7
CDR3 protein: ASSQVLAATYEQY

V gene: TRBV11-2
J gene: TRBJ2-7
CDR3 protein: ASSLAGYEQY

V gene: TRBV6-5
J gene: TRBJ2-5
CDR3 protein: ASCRLAGGLETQY

V gene: TRBV7-2
J gene: TRBJ1-3
CDR3 protein: ASRTYSGNTIY

V gene: TRBV7-8
J gene: TRBJ2-7
CDR3 protein: ASSLGDRGGEQY

V gene: TRBV7-2
J gene: TRBJ1-2
CDR3 protein: ASSPMSSGQAANYGYT

V gene: TRBV9
J gene: TRBJ1-3
CDR3 protein: ASSFPGGNTIY

V gene: TRBV5-1
J gene: TRBJ1-1
CDR3 protein: ASSLAQGLAEAF

V gene: TRBV29-1
J gene: TRBJ2-6
CDR3 protein: SVELQGGGANVLT

V gene: TRBV2
J gene: TRBJ2-5
CDR3 protein: ASRSLGGFEETQY

V gene: TRBV6-5
J gene: TRBJ1-5
CDR3 protein: ASGQGASQPQH

V gene: TRBV4-3
J gene: TRBJ2-2
CDR3 protein: ASSQVSGGGPGTGELF

V gene: TRBV7-2
J gene: TRBJ1-3
CDR3 protein: ASRADRAVRNTIY

V gene: TRBV30
J gene: TRBJ1-1
CDR3 protein: AWDGARSTEAF

V gene: TRBV18
J gene: TRBJ2-7
CDR3 protein: ASSPELAGSEQY

V gene: TRBV19
J gene: TRBJ1-3
CDR3 protein: ASNLISGNTIY

V gene: TRBV4-1
J gene: TRBJ1-2
CDR3 protein: ASSQGPGTLANYGYT

V gene: TRBV9
J gene: TRBJ1-4
CDR3 protein: ASSQGATNEKLF

V gene: TRBV5-8
J gene: TRBJ2-2
CDR3 protein: ASSWRSTVPGELF

V gene: TRBV9
J gene: TRBJ1-2
CDR3 protein: ASSPPGGGNYGYT

V gene: TRBV21-1
J gene: TRBJ2-2
CDR3 protein: ASTLEEKNTGELF

V gene: TRBV3-1/TRBV3-2
J gene: TRBJ2-7
CDR3 protein: ASSQTRGPEQY

V gene: TRBV6-1
J gene: TRBJ1-5
CDR3 protein: ASSESTIHQPQH

V gene: TRBV5-5
J gene: TRBJ2-7
CDR3 protein: ASSLGTGYEQY

V gene: TRBV6-2/TRBV6-3
J gene: TRBJ1-1
CDR3 protein: ASSYPTVGAF

V gene: TRBV3-1/TRBV3-2
J gene: TRBJ2-1
CDR3 protein: ASSQFSGTSYNEQF

V gene: TRBV5-1
J gene: TRBJ2-1
CDR3 protein: ASSLRKSSYNEQF

V gene: TRBV18
J gene: TRBJ2-5
CDR3 protein: ASSRSAGTQY

V gene: TRBV4-3
J gene: TRBJ1-3
CDR3 protein: ASSRDRMTGGGNTIY

V gene: TRBV7-8
J gene: TRBJ2-7
CDR3 protein: ASSRGVSYEQY

V gene: TRBV6-5
J gene: TRBJ1-5
CDR3 protein: ASGNQPQH

V gene: TRBV30
J gene: TRBJ1-2
CDR3 protein: AWSGVEYGYT

V gene: TRBV10-3
J gene: TRBJ2-7
CDR3 protein: AISEFEGIYEQY

V gene: TRBV4-1
J gene: TRBJ1-5
CDR3 protein: ASSQLGQGGRQPQH

V gene: TRBV29-1
J gene: TRBJ2-7
CDR3 protein: SVRTSYEQY

V gene: TRBV19
J gene: TRBJ2-3
CDR3 protein: ATGLNTDTQY

V gene: TRBV7-8
J gene: TRBJ2-1
CDR3 protein: ASSPWNNEQF

V gene: TRBV5-4
J gene: TRBJ1-1
CDR3 protein: ASSFGQGVHTEAF

V gene: TRBV11-3
J gene: TRBJ2-3
CDR3 protein: ASSFQGLAGGTDTQY

V gene: TRBV7-2
J gene: TRBJ2-3
CDR3 protein: ASSPRGGARNTQY

V gene: TRBV2
J gene: TRBJ1-6
CDR3 protein: ASSDAASSYNSPLH